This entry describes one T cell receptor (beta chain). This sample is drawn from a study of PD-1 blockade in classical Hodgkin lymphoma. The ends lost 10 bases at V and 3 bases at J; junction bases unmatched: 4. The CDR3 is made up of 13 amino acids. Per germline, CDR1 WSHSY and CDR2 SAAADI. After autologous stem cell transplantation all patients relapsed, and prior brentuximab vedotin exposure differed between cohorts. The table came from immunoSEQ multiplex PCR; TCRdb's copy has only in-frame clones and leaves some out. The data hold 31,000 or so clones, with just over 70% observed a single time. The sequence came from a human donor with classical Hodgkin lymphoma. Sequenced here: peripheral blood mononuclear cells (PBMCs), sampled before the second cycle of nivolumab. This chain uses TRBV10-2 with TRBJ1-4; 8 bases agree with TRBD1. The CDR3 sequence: CATRGPANEKLFF. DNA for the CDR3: TGCGCCACCAGGGGGCCAGCTAATGAAAAACTGTTTTTT.